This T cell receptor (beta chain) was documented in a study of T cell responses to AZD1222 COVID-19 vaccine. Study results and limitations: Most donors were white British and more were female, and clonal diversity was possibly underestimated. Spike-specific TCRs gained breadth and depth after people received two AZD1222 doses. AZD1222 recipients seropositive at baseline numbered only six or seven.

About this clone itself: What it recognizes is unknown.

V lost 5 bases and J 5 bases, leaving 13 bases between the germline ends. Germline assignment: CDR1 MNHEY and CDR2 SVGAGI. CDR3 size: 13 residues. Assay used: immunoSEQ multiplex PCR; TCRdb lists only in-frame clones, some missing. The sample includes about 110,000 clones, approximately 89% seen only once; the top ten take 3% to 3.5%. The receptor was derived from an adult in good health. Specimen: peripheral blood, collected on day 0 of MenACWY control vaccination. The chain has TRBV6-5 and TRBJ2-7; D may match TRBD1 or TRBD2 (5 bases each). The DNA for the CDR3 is TGTGCCAGCAGTCCGGGACCGCCCCACGAGCAGTACTTC. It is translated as CASSPGPPHEQYF.